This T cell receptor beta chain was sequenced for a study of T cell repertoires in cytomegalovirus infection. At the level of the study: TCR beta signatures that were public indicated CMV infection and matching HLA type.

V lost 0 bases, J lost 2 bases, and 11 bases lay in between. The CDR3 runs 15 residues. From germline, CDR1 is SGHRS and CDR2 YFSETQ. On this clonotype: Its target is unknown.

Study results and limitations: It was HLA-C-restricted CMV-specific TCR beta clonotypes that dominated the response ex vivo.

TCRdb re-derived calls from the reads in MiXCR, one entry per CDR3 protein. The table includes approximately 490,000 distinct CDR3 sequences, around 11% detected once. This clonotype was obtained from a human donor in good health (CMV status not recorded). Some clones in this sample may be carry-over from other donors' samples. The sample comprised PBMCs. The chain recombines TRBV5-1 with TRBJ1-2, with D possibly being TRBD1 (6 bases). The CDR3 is CASSLDGQRNYGYTF. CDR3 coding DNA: TGCGCCAGCAGCTTGGATGGACAGAGGAACTATGGCTACACCTTC.